One and the same sample provided the 16 T cell receptor beta chains below, sequenced in a study of identical twins. MiXCR was run by TCRdb on the 5' RACE reads, yielding one entry per CDR3 protein. The data show about 200,000 distinct CDR3 sequences, roughly 9.4% seen once. The sample taken for sequencing was memory (CD45RO+) T cells sorted from blood. Receptors originate from a woman under 30 in good health.

In its sample, this clonotype was seen a few times. J is TRBJ2-5 and V is TRBV7-2; perhaps TRBD2 as D (5 bases). The CDR3 is 15 residues long. V was cut by 2 bases and J by 2 bases, with 12 bases left in between. Germline V gene sequence: CDR1 SGHTA, CDR2 FQGNSA. CDR3 amino acids: CASSLIGVQQETQYF. DNA of the CDR3: TGTGCCAGCAGCTTAATCGGGGTACAGCAAGAGACCCAGTACTTC.

This clonotype was observed at least ten times. The gene calls are TRBV12-3 or TRBV12-4 and TRBJ1-5, with D uncertain. V was trimmed by 4 bases and J by 6 bases, leaving 22 bases between them. This CDR3 region has 17 residues. CDR3 nucleotides: TGTGCCAGCAGTTCATCGGACGGAACGGGTTTGAGTCAGCCCCAGCATTTT. Protein sequence: CASSSSDGTGLSQPQHF.

This chain joins TRBV11-2 and TRBJ2-1; D is possibly TRBD2 (7 bases). Germline V gene sequence: CDR1 SGHAT, CDR2 FQNNGV. V shed 7 bases and J shed 5 bases, with 15 bases lying between them. CDR3 length: 14 amino acids. Here the CDR3 reads CASIKGGSHNEQFF. CDR3 coding DNA: TGTGCCAGCATCAAGGGGGGGAGCCACAATGAGCAGTTCTTC.

The chain links TRBV27 to TRBJ2-2; D possibly matches TRBD1 or TRBD2 (6 bases each). The CDR3 is made up of 16 amino acids. The germline V gene has CDR1 MNHEY and CDR2 SMNVEV (reference sequence). Trimming took off 5 bases at V and 8 bases at J, with 21 bases between the two ends. CDR3 region: CASSRQDSFAGGELFF. Written as DNA, the CDR3 is TGTGCCAGCAGTCGCCAGGACAGCTTCGCGGGAGGGGAGCTGTTTTTT.

The table lists this clonotype with many counts. The genes are TRBV20-1 and TRBJ2-1; 8 nucleotides agree with TRBD2. V lost 0 bases and J lost 2; bases outside the gene matches: 6. In germline, CDR1 is DFQATT, CDR2 SNEGSKA (reference sequence). The CDR3 has 16 amino acids. Written as DNA, the CDR3 is TGCAGTGCTAGAGATCGCGTGCGGGGGGCCTACAATGAGCAGTTCTTC. It codes for CSARDRVRGAYNEQFF.

In its sample, this clonotype was seen a few times. V is TRBV7-6 and J is TRBJ1-1, with TRBD1 matching over 8 bases. Germline V CDR1 and CDR2: SGHVS, FNYEAQ. The CDR3 is 15 residues long. Losses at the gene ends were 0 bases for V and 6 bases for J; bases not matched to a gene: 6. The CDR3 protein is CASSLAWGQASEAFF. CDR3 bases: TGTGCCAGCAGCTTAGCGTGGGGACAGGCCTCTGAAGCTTTCTTT.

This clonotype turned up a few times. The chain is built from TRBV5-4 and TRBJ2-3; 11 bases align to TRBD1. Per germline, CDR1 SGHNT and CDR2 YYREEE (reference sequence). The CDR3 loop spans 14 amino acids. The J segment lost 6 bases and the V segment lost 5 bases, leaving 5 bases of the junction unmatched. The CDR3 loop reads CASSAGQGVDTQYF. DNA of the CDR3: TGTGCCAGCAGTGCGGGACAGGGGGTGGATACGCAGTATTTT.

This clonotype was counted only a few times. This CDR3 reads CASKRDTGELFF. The CDR3 DNA sequence: TGTGCCAGCAAAAGAGACACCGGGGAGCTGTTTTTT. The chain links TRBV28 to TRBJ2-2; no firm D call. V lost 7 bases, J lost 3 bases, and 6 bases lay in between. CDR1 and CDR2 from the germline V gene are MDHEN and SYDVKM. The CDR3 consists of 12 residues.

In regard to this clonotype: A much larger clone differs from this one at a single base, so this may be a read error. The genes are TRBV10-3 and TRBJ2-5; the D gene could be TRBD1 or TRBD2 (5 bases each). CDR3 length: 16 amino acids. CDR1 ENHRY and CDR2 SYGVKD come from the germline V gene. The DNA for the CDR3 is TGTGGCACGACCCCCGGTCTATCGGGGACCCAAGAGACCCAGTACTTC. Translating gives CGTTPGLSGTQETQYF.

This rearrangement joins TRBV4-3 to TRBJ2-7, with 8 bases matching TRBD2. Germline-derived CDR1 and CDR2 are LGHNA and YSLEER. Germline trimming cut 4 bases from V and 1 base from J; bases unmatched to any gene: 9. The CDR3 is 16 amino acids. The CDR3 loop reads CASSPKGGRSSYEQYF. CDR3 in DNA: TGCGCCAGCAGCCCTAAGGGCGGGAGGTCTTCCTACGAGCAGTACTTC.

The V call is TRBV20-1, the J call TRBJ1-2; D is perhaps TRBD1 (6 bases). This CDR3 comprises 15 residues. Trimming stripped 4 bases from V and 7 bases from J, with 22 bases between. The germline CDR1 and CDR2 sequences are DFQATT and SNEGSKA (reference sequence). CDR3 in DNA: TGCAGTGCTACCCCTGTCCAAGCAGGGGATGGTGGCTACACCTTC. Residues: CSATPVQAGDGGYTF.

This clonotype was counted ten times or more. The rearrangement uses TRBV27 and TRBJ1-1; 9 bases are shared with TRBD1. J lost 0 bases, V lost 6 bases, and 5 bases had no gene match. Germline lookup yields CDR1 MNHEY and CDR2 SMNVEV (reference sequence). The CDR3 is 15 residues long. Here the CDR3 reads CASSLRTGVNTEAFF. CDR3 nucleotides: TGTGCCAGCAGCCTAAGGACAGGGGTGAACACTGAAGCTTTCTTT.

The V and J genes are TRBV12-3 or TRBV12-4 and TRBJ1-2, with D possibly being TRBD1 (6 bases). V was shortened by 5 bases and J by 6 bases, with 10 bases between the two germline ends. This CDR3 region has 12 residues. The CDR3: CASSRGGDGYTF. DNA of the CDR3: TGTGCCAGCAGTAGAGGGGGAGATGGCTACACCTTC.

V gene TRBV2 combines with J gene TRBJ2-1; 12 bases align to TRBD2. Trimming cost V 4 bases and J 7 bases; bases outside gene matches: 8. The CDR3 has 16 residues. Germline lookup yields CDR1 SNHLY and CDR2 FYNNEI. CDR3 DNA sequence: TGTGCCAGCAGTGGCCGGAGACTAGCGGGAGTGAATGAGCAGTTCTTC. It specifies CASSGRRLAGVNEQFF.

This sequence joins TRBV10-3 and TRBJ2-7, with TRBD2 as a possible D gene (5 bases). The germline CDR1 and CDR2 sequences are ENHRY and SYGVKD. V gave up 2 bases and J gave up 0 bases, with 14 bases separating them. CDR3 length: 16 amino acids. CDR3 in amino acids: CAISEARLRSSYEQYF. CDR3 nucleotide sequence: TGTGCCATCAGTGAGGCCAGACTAAGGAGCTCCTACGAGCAGTACTTC.

This clonotype was counted between two and nine times. The chain combines TRBV5-1 with TRBJ2-1; the D gene is possibly TRBD1 (6 bases). Per the germline V gene, CDR1 is SGHRS and CDR2 is YFSETQ. V dropped 6 bases and J dropped 10 bases, with 20 bases sitting between them. The CDR3 has 14 amino acids. The CDR3 region has the DNA TGCGCCAGCACCGGACAGACCCTTCGGAAGGAGCAGTTCTTC. Translating it yields CASTGQTLRKEQFF.